This entry concerns a single T cell receptor beta chain. The data stem from a study of shared clonotypes between healthy human individuals. The V gene lost 8 bases and the J gene lost 0 bases, with 14 bases spanning the gap. The germline CDR1 and CDR2 sequences are SGHVS and FQNEAQ. The CDR3 is 14 residues long. Positively selected for CCR7, the CD45RO-negative cells used as naive CD8 cells excluded terminally differentiated effector memory CD45RA+ cells. Each sample came from a Caucasian adult donor living in Nashville, Tennessee. Sequencing used immunoSEQ multiplex PCR; TCRdb keeps in-frame clones, though not all of them. There are around 2.1 million clones in the sample; 90% to 95% occur only once, and more than 1.5% lies in the top ten.

The clonotype was recovered from a man between 18 and 35 years old in good health. Some clones in this sample may be carry-over from other donors' samples. The chain links TRBV7-8 to TRBJ2-7, with D perhaps matching TRBD1 (6 bases). Sequencing input: naive CD8+ T cells from PBMCs. Here the CDR3 DNA reads TGTGCCAGCCAGAATGGACAGCCCTCCTACGAGCAGTACTTC. This translates into CASQNGQPSYEQYF.